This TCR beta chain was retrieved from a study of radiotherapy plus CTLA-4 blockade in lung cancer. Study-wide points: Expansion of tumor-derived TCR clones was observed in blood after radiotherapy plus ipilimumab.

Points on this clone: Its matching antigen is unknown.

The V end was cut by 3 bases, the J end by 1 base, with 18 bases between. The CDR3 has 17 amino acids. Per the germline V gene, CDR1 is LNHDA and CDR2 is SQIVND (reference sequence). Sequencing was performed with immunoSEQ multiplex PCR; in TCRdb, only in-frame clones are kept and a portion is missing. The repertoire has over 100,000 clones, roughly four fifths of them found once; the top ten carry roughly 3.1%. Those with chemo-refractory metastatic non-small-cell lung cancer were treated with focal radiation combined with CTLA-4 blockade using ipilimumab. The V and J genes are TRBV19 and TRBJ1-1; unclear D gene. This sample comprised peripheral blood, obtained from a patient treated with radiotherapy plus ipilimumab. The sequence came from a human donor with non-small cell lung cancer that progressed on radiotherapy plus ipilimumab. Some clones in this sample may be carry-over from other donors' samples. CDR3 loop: CASSIPPHWAPNTEAFF. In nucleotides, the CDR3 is TGTGCCAGTAGTATCCCACCTCACTGGGCACCGAACACTGAAGCTTTCTTT.